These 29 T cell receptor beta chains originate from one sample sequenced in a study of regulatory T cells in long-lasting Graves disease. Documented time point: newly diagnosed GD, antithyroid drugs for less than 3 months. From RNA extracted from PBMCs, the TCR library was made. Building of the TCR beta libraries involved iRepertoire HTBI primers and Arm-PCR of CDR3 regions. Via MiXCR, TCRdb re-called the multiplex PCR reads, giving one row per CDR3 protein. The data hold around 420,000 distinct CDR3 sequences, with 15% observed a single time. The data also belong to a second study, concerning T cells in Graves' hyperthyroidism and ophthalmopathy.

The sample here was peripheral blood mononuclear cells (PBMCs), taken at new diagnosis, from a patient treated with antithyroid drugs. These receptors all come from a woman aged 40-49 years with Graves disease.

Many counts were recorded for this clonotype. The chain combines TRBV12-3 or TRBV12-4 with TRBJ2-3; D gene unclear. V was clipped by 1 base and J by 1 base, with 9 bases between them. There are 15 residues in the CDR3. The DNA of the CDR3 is TGTGCCAGCAGTTTAGATACGGACCGCACAGATACGCAGTATTTT. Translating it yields CASSLDTDRTDTQYF.

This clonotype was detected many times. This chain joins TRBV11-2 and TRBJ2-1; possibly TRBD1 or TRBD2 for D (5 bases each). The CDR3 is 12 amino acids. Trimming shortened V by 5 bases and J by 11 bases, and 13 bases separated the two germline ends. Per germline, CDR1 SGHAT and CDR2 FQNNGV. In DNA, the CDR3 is TGTGCCAGCAGCCCCGAGGGGTACCAGCAGTTCTTC. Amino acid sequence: CASSPEGYQQFF.

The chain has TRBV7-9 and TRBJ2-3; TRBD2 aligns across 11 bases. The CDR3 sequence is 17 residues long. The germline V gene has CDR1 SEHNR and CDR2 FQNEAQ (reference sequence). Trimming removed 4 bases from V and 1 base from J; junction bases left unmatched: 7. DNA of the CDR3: TGTGCCAGCAGCTCTGTCCTAGCGGGAGGAGGCACAGATACGCAGTATTTT. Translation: CASSSVLAGGGTDTQYF.

CDR3 DNA sequence: TGCGCGACCACGAGAGGGCCGCACGACACCGGGGAGCTGTTTTTT. Its protein is CATTRGPHDTGELFF. The V gene is TRBV20-1, the J gene TRBJ2-2; possible D gene TRBD2, 5 bases. Germline assignment: CDR1 DFQATT and CDR2 SNEGSKA (reference sequence). This CDR3 contains 15 residues.

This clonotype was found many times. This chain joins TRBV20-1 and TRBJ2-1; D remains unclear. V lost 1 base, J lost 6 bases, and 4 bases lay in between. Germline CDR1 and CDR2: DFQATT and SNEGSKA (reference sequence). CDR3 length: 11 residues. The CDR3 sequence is CSARGSNEQFF. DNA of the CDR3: TGCAGTGCTAGAGGATCCAATGAGCAGTTCTTC.

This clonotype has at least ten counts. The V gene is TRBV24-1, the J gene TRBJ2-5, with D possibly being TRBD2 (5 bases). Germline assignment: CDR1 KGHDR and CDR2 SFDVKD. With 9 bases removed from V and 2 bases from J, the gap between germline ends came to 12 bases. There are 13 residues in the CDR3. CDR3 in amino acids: CATGTLAQETQYF. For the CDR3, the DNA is TGTGCCACCGGAACCCTAGCACAAGAGACCCAGTACTTC.

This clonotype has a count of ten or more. CDR3 sequence: CATSGYSETQYF. The CDR3 DNA reads as TGTGCCACCAGCGGGTACTCGGAGACCCAGTACTTC. V gene TRBV24-1 combines with J gene TRBJ2-5; D gene unclear. Germline V lookup: CDR1 KGHDR, CDR2 SFDVKD. V lost 7 bases and J lost 5, with 10 bases in between. The CDR3 contains 12 residues.

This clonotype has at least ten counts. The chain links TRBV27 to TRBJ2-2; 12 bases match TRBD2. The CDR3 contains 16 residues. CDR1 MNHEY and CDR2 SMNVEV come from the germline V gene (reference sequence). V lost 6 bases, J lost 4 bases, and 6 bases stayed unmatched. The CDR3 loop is CASRLAGGPVTGELFF. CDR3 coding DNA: TGTGCCAGCAGGCTAGCGGGAGGGCCGGTCACCGGGGAGCTGTTTTTT.

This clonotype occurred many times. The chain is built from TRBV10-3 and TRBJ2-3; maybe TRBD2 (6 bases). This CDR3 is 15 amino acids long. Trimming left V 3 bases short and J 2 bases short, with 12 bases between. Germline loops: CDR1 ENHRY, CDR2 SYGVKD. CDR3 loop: CAISEGEDFTDTQYF. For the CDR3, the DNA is TGTGCCATCAGTGAAGGGGAGGATTTCACAGATACGCAGTATTTT.

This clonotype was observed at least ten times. Written as DNA, the CDR3 is TGTGCAGTAGCGGTAGCGGGAGTAGGGAATGAGCAGTTCTTC. Protein product: CAVAVAGVGNEQFF. The chain couples TRBV19 to TRBJ2-1, with 9 bases lining up with TRBD2. CDR3 length equals 14 residues. CDR1 LNHDA and CDR2 SQIVND come from the germline V gene (reference sequence).

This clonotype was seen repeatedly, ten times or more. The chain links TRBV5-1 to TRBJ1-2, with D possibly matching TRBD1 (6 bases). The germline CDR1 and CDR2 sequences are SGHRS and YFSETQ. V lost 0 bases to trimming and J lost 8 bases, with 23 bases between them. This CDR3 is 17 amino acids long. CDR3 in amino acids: CASSLGDNGVSPPGYTF. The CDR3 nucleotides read TGCGCCAGCAGCTTGGGGGACAACGGGGTGTCCCCTCCCGGCTACACCTTC. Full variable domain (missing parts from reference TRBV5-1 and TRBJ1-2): KAGVTQTPRYLIKTRGQQVTLSCSPISGHRSVSWYQQTPGQGLQFLFEYFSETQRNKGNFPGRFSGRQFSNSRSEMNVSTLELGDSALYLCASSLGDNGVSPPGYTFGSGTRLTVV.

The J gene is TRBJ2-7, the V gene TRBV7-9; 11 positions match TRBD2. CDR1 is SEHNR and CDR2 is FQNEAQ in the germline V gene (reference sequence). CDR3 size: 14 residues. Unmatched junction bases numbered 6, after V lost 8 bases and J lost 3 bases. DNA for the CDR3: TGTGCCAGCGGTACCGGGACTAGCGGCTACGAGCAGTACTTC. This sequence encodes CASGTGTSGYEQYF. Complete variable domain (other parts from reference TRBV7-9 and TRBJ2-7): DTGVSQNPRHKITKRGQNVTFRCDPISEHNRLYWYRQTLGQGPEFLTYFQNEAQLEKSRLLSDRFSAERPKGSFSTLEIQRTEQGDSAMYLCASGTGTSGYEQYFGPGTRLTVT.

The CDR3 spells CASSPDGGPTSNEQFF. CDR3 DNA sequence: TGTGCCAGCAGCCCGGACGGGGGGCCGACGTCCAATGAGCAGTTCTTC. This sequence joins TRBV7-3 and TRBJ2-1; possible D gene TRBD2, 7 bases. The CDR3 has 16 amino acids. The germline gives CDR1 SGHTA, CDR2 FQGTGA. V shed 5 bases and J shed 6 bases, with 20 bases lying between them.

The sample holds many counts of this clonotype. This CDR3 is CASSQSGLAGVYEQFF. The CDR3 DNA is TGTGCCAGCAGCCAATCGGGACTAGCGGGAGTTTATGAGCAGTTCTTC. J is TRBJ2-1 and V is TRBV3-1, with TRBD2 identical over 14 bases. Germline V lookup: CDR1 LGHDT, CDR2 YNNKEL (reference sequence). The CDR3 is 16 residues long. V trimming: 2 bases; J trimming: 8 bases; junction bases outside the gene matches: 5.

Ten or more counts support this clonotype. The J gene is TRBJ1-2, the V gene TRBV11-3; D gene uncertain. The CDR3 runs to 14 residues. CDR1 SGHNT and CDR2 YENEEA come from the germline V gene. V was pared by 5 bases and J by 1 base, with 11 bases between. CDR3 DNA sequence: TGTGCCAGCAGCGGTAACGGGATTAACTATGGCTACACCTTC. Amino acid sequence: CASSGNGINYGYTF.

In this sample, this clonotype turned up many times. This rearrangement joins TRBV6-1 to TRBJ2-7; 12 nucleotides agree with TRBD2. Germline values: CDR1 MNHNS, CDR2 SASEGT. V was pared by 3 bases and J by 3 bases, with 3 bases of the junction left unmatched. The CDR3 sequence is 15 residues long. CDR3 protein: CASSDGLAGNYEQYF. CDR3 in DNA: TGTGCCAGCAGTGACGGACTAGCGGGGAACTACGAGCAGTACTTC.

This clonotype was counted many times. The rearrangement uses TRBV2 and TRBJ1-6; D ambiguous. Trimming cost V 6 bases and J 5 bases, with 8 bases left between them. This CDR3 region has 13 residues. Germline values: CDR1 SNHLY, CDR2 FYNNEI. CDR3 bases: TGTGCCAGCAGGCCAGGCCATAATTCACCCCTCCACTTT. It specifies CASRPGHNSPLHF.

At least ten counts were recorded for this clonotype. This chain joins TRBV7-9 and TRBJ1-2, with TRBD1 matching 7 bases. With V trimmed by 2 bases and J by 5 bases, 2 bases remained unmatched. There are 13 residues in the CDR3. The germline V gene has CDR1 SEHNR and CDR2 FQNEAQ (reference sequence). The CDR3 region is CASSLPGQYGYTF. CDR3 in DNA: TGTGCCAGCAGCTTACCGGGACAGTATGGCTACACCTTC.

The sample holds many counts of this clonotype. The CDR3 bases are TGCAGCGTGGACAGGGGGAGTGAAGCTTTCTTT. This sequence encodes CSVDRGSEAFF. The V and J genes are TRBV29-1 and TRBJ1-1, with TRBD1 identical over 10 bases. The CDR3 spans 11 residues. The V gene's germline CDR1 is SQVTM and CDR2 ANQGSEA. V gave up 6 bases and J gave up 7 bases; unmatched junction bases: 2. Using reference TRBV29-1 and TRBJ1-1 for the parts outside the CDR3, the full variable domain is SAVISQKPSRDICQRGTSLTIQCQVDSQVTMMFWYRQQPGQSLTLIATANQGSEATYESGFVIDKFPISRPNLTFSTLTVSNMSPEDSSIYLCSVDRGSEAFFGQGTRLTVV.

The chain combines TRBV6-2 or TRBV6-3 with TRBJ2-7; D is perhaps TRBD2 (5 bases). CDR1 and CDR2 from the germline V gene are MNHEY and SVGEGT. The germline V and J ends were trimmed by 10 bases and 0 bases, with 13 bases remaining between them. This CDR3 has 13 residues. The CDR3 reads CAIRLSASYEQYF. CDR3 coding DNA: TGTGCCATTCGACTATCAGCCTCCTACGAGCAGTACTTC.

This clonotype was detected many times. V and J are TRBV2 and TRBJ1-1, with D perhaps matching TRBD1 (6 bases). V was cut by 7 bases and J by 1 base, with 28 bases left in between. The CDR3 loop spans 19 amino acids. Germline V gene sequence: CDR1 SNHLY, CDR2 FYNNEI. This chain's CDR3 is CASTHSVYPGTRENTEAFF. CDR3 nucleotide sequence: TGTGCCAGCACCCACTCCGTTTACCCCGGGACACGGGAGAACACTGAAGCTTTCTTT.

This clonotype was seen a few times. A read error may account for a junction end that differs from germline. CDR3 nucleotides: TGTGCTAGCAGCCCTACTAGCGGAGACGAGCAGTACTTC. It yields the protein CASSPTSGDEQYF. The chain links TRBV7-7 to TRBJ2-7, with 8 bases fitting TRBD2. The CDR3 spans 13 residues. Germline V lookup: CDR1 SSHAT, CDR2 FNYEAQ (reference sequence).

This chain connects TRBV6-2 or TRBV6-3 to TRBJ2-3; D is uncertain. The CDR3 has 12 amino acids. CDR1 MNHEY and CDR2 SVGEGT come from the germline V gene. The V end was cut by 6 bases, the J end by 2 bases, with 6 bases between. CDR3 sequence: CASRSDTDTQYF. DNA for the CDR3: TGTGCCAGCAGATCCGACACAGATACGCAGTATTTT.

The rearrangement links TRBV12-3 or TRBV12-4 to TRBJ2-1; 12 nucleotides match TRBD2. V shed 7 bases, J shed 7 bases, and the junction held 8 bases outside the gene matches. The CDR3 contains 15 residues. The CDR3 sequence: CASTKTSGSVNEQFF. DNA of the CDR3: TGTGCCAGCACTAAGACTAGCGGGAGTGTAAATGAGCAGTTCTTC.

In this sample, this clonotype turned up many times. CDR3 protein: CASGFSKREGSTDTQYF. DNA of the CDR3: TGTGCTAGTGGTTTCTCCAAGCGGGAGGGTAGCACAGATACGCAGTATTTT. The chain couples TRBV12-5 to TRBJ2-3, with 10 bases fitting TRBD2. J lost 0 bases, V lost 3 bases, and 6 bases had no gene match. This CDR3 has 17 amino acids. Germline lookup yields CDR1 LGHNT and CDR2 FRNRAP.

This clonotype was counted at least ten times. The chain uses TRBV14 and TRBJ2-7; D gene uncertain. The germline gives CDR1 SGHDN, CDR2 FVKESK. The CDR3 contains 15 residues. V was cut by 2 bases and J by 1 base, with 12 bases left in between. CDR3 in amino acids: CASSQRSSNSYEQYF. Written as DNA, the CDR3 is TGTGCCAGCAGCCAACGGTCTAGTAATTCCTACGAGCAGTACTTC.

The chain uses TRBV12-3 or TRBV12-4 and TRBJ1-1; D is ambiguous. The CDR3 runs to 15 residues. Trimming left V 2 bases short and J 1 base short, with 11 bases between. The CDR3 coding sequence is TGTGCCAGCAGTTTATGGCGGCAGGAGAACACTGAAGCTTTCTTT. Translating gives CASSLWRQENTEAFF.

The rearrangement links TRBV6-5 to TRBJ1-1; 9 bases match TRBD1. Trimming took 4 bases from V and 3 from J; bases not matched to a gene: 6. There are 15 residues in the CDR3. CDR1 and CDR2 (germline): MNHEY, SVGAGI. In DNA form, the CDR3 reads TGTGCCAGCAGTTCCCCGGGACAGGGATACACTGAAGCTTTCTTT. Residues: CASSSPGQGYTEAFF.

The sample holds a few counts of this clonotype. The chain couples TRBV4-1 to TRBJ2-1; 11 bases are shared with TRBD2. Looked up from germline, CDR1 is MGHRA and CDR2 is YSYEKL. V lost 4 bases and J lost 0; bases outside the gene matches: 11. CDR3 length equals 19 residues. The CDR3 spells CASSPSGTSGISSYNEQFF. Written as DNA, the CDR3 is TGCGCCAGCAGCCCATCCGGGACTAGCGGAATCTCCTCCTACAATGAGCAGTTCTTC.